The text below deals with one TCR beta chain. Its antigen is unidentified. This sample is drawn from a study of post-analysis software for immune sequencing data. Across the whole study: As for disease course, relapsing-remitting, secondary progressive and progressive-relapsing multiple sclerosis were all included. Whole-study findings and limits: TRBV segments more frequent in patients than in controls numbered five and included TRBV5-6, TRBV5-1 and TRBV20-1. F measure clustering grouped samples strongly by preparation batch.

This CDR3 spans 11 amino acids. From germline, CDR1 is ENHRY and CDR2 SYGVKD. TCR beta cDNA libraries included unique molecular identifiers. MiXCR, run by TCRdb on the PCR reads, gives a single entry per CDR3 protein. The repertoire has 250,000 to 300,000 distinct CDR3 sequences, roughly a third of them found once; the top ten carry approximately 4.6%. The TCR comes from a girl aged 10 to 17 with multiple sclerosis. The sample taken for sequencing was blood. This chain links TRBV10-3 with TRBJ2-5; TRBD1 agrees at 7 bases. The J call may be mistaken, given a closer DNA end match to TRBJ2-7. CDR3 nucleotides: TGTGCCATCAGCACAGGGGCCGAGCAGTACTTC. The encoded protein is CAISTGAEQYF.